The 31 T cell receptor beta chains presented below share a single source sample, sequenced in a study of CD8 T cells in Susac syndrome. RNA was extracted with the RNeasy kit, and a quantity of roughly 0.45 to 1 ug was reverse transcribed using random hexamers. TCRdb reprocessed the immunoSEQ multiplex PCR reads with MiXCR, giving one entry per CDR3 protein. Here the sample spans 150,000 to 200,000 distinct CDR3 sequences, 90% to 95% being singletons. The sequencing input was CD4+ T cells from PBMCs. The receptors were gathered from a human donor with Susac syndrome.

The rearrangement uses TRBV5-1 and TRBJ2-1; tentatively, D is TRBD1 (6 bases). Germline V lookup: CDR1 SGHRS, CDR2 YFSETQ. Trimming stripped 4 bases from V and 0 bases from J, with 17 bases between. The CDR3 spans 17 residues. As DNA, the CDR3 is TGCGCCAGCAGCGACGGACAGAATTACTTCTCCTACAATGAGCAGTTCTTC. This sequence encodes CASSDGQNYFSYNEQFF.

This clonotype has just one count. The chain has TRBV7-9 and TRBJ1-6; D might be TRBD1 (6 bases). The CDR3 covers 17 residues. The V end lost 6 bases, the J end lost 7 bases, and 22 bases lay between the germline ends. The V gene's germline CDR1 is SEHNR and CDR2 FQNEAQ (reference sequence). This chain's CDR3 is CASRKNGRQAANSPLHF. In DNA, the CDR3 is TGTGCCAGCAGAAAAAACGGGCGACAGGCGGCCAATTCACCCCTCCACTTT.

This rearrangement joins TRBV6-1 to TRBJ2-1; 7 positions match TRBD1. CDR3 length equals 13 residues. J was trimmed by 10 bases and V by 5 bases; bases with no gene match: 8. The germline V gene has CDR1 MNHNS and CDR2 SASEGT. CDR3 residues: CASSSQGVGEQFF. The CDR3 region has the DNA TGTGCCAGCAGTAGCCAGGGGGTCGGAGAGCAGTTCTTC.

This clonotype was picked up one time. The V gene is TRBV5-1, the J gene TRBJ2-2; D not certain. CDR3 length equals 14 residues. Germline-derived CDR1 and CDR2 are SGHRS and YFSETQ. Trimming shortened V by 0 bases and J by 1 base, and 4 bases separated the two germline ends. CDR3 nucleotide sequence: TGCGCCAGCAGCTTGGAACAGAACACCGGGGAGCTGTTTTTT. Translating gives CASSLEQNTGELFF.

This chain joins TRBV2 and TRBJ2-3; 8 positions agree with TRBD2. J gave up 4 bases and V 2 bases, and 8 bases lay outside the gene matches. This CDR3 is built from 16 residues. Germline V gives CDR1 SNHLY, CDR2 FYNNEI. The CDR3: CASSEKAGVLADTQYF. CDR3 in DNA: TGTGCCAGCAGTGAAAAAGCGGGAGTGTTGGCAGATACGCAGTATTTT.

The V gene is TRBV5-5, the J gene TRBJ2-7, with 9 bases fitting TRBD2. The germline gives CDR1 SGHKS, CDR2 YYEKEE (reference sequence). This CDR3 spans 14 amino acids. The V gene end was trimmed by 2 bases and the J gene end by 4 bases; junction bases not matched to a gene: 4. The CDR3 sequence is CASSLRLAGYEQYF. The CDR3 DNA is TGTGCCAGCAGCTTAAGGCTAGCGGGGTACGAGCAGTACTTC.

V and J are TRBV25-1 and TRBJ2-1; 14 bases fit TRBD2. The V segment lost 6 bases and the J segment 6 bases; nucleotides outside the gene matches: 4. CDR1 and CDR2 from the germline V gene are MGHDK and SYGVNS. This CDR3 has 15 residues. The CDR3 here is CASRQTSGRVNEQFF. Here the CDR3 DNA reads TGTGCCAGCAGACAGACTAGCGGGAGGGTCAATGAGCAGTTCTTC.

This clonotype was seen only a few times. The rearrangement links TRBV20-1 to TRBJ2-7; 7 bases match TRBD2. Germline V gene data show CDR1 as DFQATT and CDR2 as SNEGSKA (reference sequence). CDR3 length: 12 amino acids. The junction had 5 bases not matched to a gene; V was cut back by 5 bases and J by 4 bases. Here the CDR3 DNA reads TGCAGTGCTGGGGGAGGGCTGTACGAGCAGTACTTC. Translated, it gives CSAGGGLYEQYF.

The chain joins TRBV5-1 to TRBJ2-3; 11 bases align to TRBD2. V lost 4 bases and J lost 2; bases outside the gene matches: 3. This CDR3 comprises 15 residues. Germline values: CDR1 SGHRS, CDR2 YFSETQ. The CDR3 nucleotides are TGCGCCAGCAGCCCGGGACTAGCGGTCACAGATACGCAGTATTTT. Translation gives CASSPGLAVTDTQYF.

This clonotype was observed a handful of times. The rearrangement links TRBV5-1 to TRBJ2-5, with TRBD2 matching over 9 bases. This CDR3 region has 16 residues. Losses at the gene ends were 3 bases for V and 5 bases for J; bases not matched to a gene: 11. Germline V gives CDR1 SGHRS, CDR2 YFSETQ. The CDR3 region is CASSSGGIAGEETQYF. CDR3 in DNA: TGCGCCAGCAGCTCGGGGGGCATAGCGGGAGAGGAGACCCAGTACTTC. Using reference TRBV5-1 and TRBJ2-5 for the parts outside the CDR3, the full variable domain is KAGVTQTPRYLIKTRGQQVTLSCSPISGHRSVSWYQQTPGQGLQFLFEYFSETQRNKGNFPGRFSGRQFSNSRSEMNVSTLELGDSALYLCASSSGGIAGEETQYFGPGTRLLVL.

As for this clonotype: The junction differs from germline at one of its ends, possibly a read error. This rearrangement joins TRBV10-3 to TRBJ2-3; TRBD2 is a possible D gene (5 bases). The CDR3 has 14 residues. Germline CDR1 ENHRY, CDR2 SYGVKD. The CDR3 bases are TGTGCCATCACTGAGCAGGAGGCCTCGGATACGCAGTATTTT. Translated, it gives CAITEQEASDTQYF.

This sequence joins TRBV5-1 and TRBJ2-5; D is perhaps TRBD2 (5 bases). Trimming removed 2 bases at V and 4 bases at J, with 12 bases between. Germline V CDR1 and CDR2: SGHRS, YFSETQ. The CDR3 length is 14 residues. This chain's CDR3 is CASSFGSGVETQYF. In DNA form, the CDR3 reads TGCGCCAGCAGCTTTGGATCCGGGGTAGAGACCCAGTACTTC.

V and J are TRBV14 and TRBJ2-3; a possible D gene is TRBD2 (6 bases). V was cut by 4 bases and J by 4 bases, with 9 bases left in between. Germline CDR1 SGHDN, CDR2 FVKESK. This CDR3 is 13 amino acids long. The CDR3 reads CASSLGTADTQYF. The CDR3, as DNA: TGTGCCAGCAGCCTGGGGACTGCAGATACGCAGTATTTT.

V is TRBV20-1 and J is TRBJ2-5, with a possible D match to TRBD2 (7 bases). Germline V gives CDR1 DFQATT, CDR2 SNEGSKA (reference sequence). This CDR3 has 13 amino acids. With 2 bases removed from V and 5 bases from J, the gap between germline ends came to 12 bases. The CDR3: CSARTSGGETQYF. The CDR3 DNA sequence: TGCAGTGCTAGAACCTCGGGGGGCGAGACCCAGTACTTC.

The rearrangement links TRBV30 to TRBJ2-7, with TRBD2 matching 15 bases. V trimming: 2 bases; J trimming: 1 base; junction bases outside the gene matches: 9. In germline, CDR1 is GTSNPN, CDR2 SVGIG (reference sequence). The CDR3 contains 18 residues. The CDR3 region is CAWSSVRTSGGASYEQYF. CDR3 nucleotide sequence: TGTGCCTGGAGTTCAGTTAGGACTAGCGGGGGGGCGTCCTACGAGCAGTACTTC.

The chain uses TRBV3-1 and TRBJ1-3, with D perhaps matching TRBD1 (5 bases). This CDR3 spans 15 amino acids. Germline loops: CDR1 LGHDT, CDR2 YNNKEL (reference sequence). V gave up 4 bases and J gave up 0 bases, with 10 bases separating them. CDR3 loop: CASSPGPHSGNTIYF. For the CDR3, the DNA is TGTGCCAGCAGCCCGGGACCGCACTCTGGAAACACCATATATTTT. The full variable domain, rest sourced from reference TRBV3-1 and TRBJ1-3, is DTAVSQTPKYLVTQMGNDKSIKCEQNLGHDTMYWYKQDSKKFLKIMFSYNNKELIINETVPNRFSPKSPDKAHLNLHINSLELGDSAVYFCASSPGPHSGNTIYFGEGSWLTVV.

V is TRBV30 and J is TRBJ2-5; tentative D call: TRBD2 (5 bases). The CDR3 has 12 amino acids. Germline V lookup: CDR1 GTSNPN, CDR2 SVGIG (reference sequence). Trimming removed 4 bases from V and 5 bases from J, with 11 bases in between. In DNA form, the CDR3 reads TGTGCCTGGACCGGAGGCGGCGAGACCCAGTACTTC. This encodes CAWTGGGETQYF.

The CDR3 protein is CASSLFFGGGGGNTIYF. In nucleotides, the CDR3 is TGTGCCAGCAGTTTATTCTTCGGCGGGGGCGGTGGAAACACCATATATTTT. The chain recombines TRBV28 with TRBJ1-3; TRBD1 is a possible D gene (6 bases). CDR1 MDHEN and CDR2 SYDVKM come from the germline V gene. This CDR3 has 17 residues. Trimming removed 1 base from V and 3 bases from J, with 16 bases in between.

For this clonotype: The germline gene is not matched at one end of the junction; a read error may be the cause. The chain has TRBV3-1 and TRBJ2-3, with D perhaps matching TRBD1 (6 bases). The CDR3 totals 13 residues. CDR1 and CDR2 from the germline V gene are LGHDT and YNNKEL (reference sequence). Here the CDR3 reads CASSQAGEDTQFF. The DNA for the CDR3 is TGTGCCAGCAGCCAAGCAGGGGAAGATACGCAGTTTTTT.

The gene calls are TRBV5-1 and TRBJ1-2; 7 bases agree with TRBD1. This CDR3 contains 14 residues. The V gene's germline CDR1 is SGHRS and CDR2 YFSETQ. V shed 4 bases, J shed 2 bases, and the junction held 5 bases outside the gene matches. The CDR3 region has the DNA TGCGCCAGCAGCGACCCGGGACAGAACTATGGCTACACCTTC. It is translated as CASSDPGQNYGYTF.

The gene calls are TRBV15 and TRBJ2-1; 13 positions agree with TRBD2. Trimming took 1 base from V and 7 from J; bases not matched to a gene: 7. The CDR3 is 17 residues long. Per the germline V gene, CDR1 is LNHNV and CDR2 is YYDKDF (reference sequence). DNA of the CDR3: TGTGCCACCAGCAGAGTGAGGACTAGCGGGAGAGGTAATGAGCAGTTCTTC. Translated, it gives CATSRVRTSGRGNEQFF. Variable domain in full (rest from reference TRBV15 and TRBJ2-1): DAMVIQNPRYQVTQFGKPVTLSCSQTLNHNVMYWYQQKSSQAPKLLFHYYDKDFNNEADTPDNFQSRRPNTSFCFLDIRSPGLGDTAMYLCATSRVRTSGRGNEQFFGPGTRLTVL.

This chain joins TRBV27 and TRBJ1-1, with TRBD1 matching over 8 bases. This CDR3 has 14 amino acids. The germline V gene has CDR1 MNHEY and CDR2 SMNVEV (reference sequence). V trimming: 7 bases; J trimming: 4 bases; junction bases outside the gene matches: 8. The CDR3 DNA is TGTGCCAGCACCGTGACAGGGGCGGCCACTGAAGCTTTCTTT. It codes for CASTVTGAATEAFF.

The J gene is TRBJ2-5, the V gene TRBV25-1, with 7 nucleotides matching TRBD1. The ends lost 2 bases at V and 5 bases at J; junction bases unmatched: 5. The CDR3 runs to 14 residues. Germline V gives CDR1 MGHDK, CDR2 SYGVNS. Written as DNA, the CDR3 is TGTGCCAGCAGTGAACAGGGGGTTCGGGAGACCCAGTACTTC. Translating it yields CASSEQGVRETQYF.

The chain employs TRBV19 and TRBJ1-2; possible D gene TRBD1, 6 bases. Deletions cut 5 bases from V and 2 bases from J, with 9 bases between. Germline V gives CDR1 LNHDA, CDR2 SQIVND (reference sequence). The CDR3 consists of 13 residues. CDR3 in DNA: TGTGCCAGTAGTCCTGACAGGAACTATGGCTACACCTTC. Its protein is CASSPDRNYGYTF. Full variable domain (outside the CDR3, taken from reference TRBV19 and TRBJ1-2): DGGITQSPKYLFRKEGQNVTLSCEQNLNHDAMYWYRQDPGQGLRLIYYSQIVNDFQKGDIAEGYSVSREKKESFPLTVTSAQKNPTAFYLCASSPDRNYGYTFGSGTRLTVV.

The chain carries TRBV20-1 and TRBJ1-6; D unresolved. The germline CDR1 and CDR2 sequences are DFQATT and SNEGSKA (reference sequence). Trimming left V 0 bases short and J 7 bases short, with 13 bases between. The CDR3 sequence is 15 residues long. The CDR3 here is CSARELQRPNSPLHF. The CDR3 nucleotides are TGCAGTGCTAGAGAGTTGCAGAGACCAAATTCACCCCTCCACTTT.

This chain uses TRBV5-1 with TRBJ2-7; possible D gene TRBD1, 6 bases. V was cut by 1 base and J by 1 base, with 12 bases left in between. Germline V gene lookup returns CDR1 SGHRS and CDR2 YFSETQ. The CDR3 covers 15 residues. This CDR3 is CASSLTGTNSYEQYF. The CDR3 nucleotides read TGCGCCAGCAGCTTGACAGGGACAAATTCCTACGAGCAGTACTTC.

The chain is built from TRBV20-1 and TRBJ1-3; D perhaps matches TRBD1 (6 bases). V lost 0 bases and J 4 bases, leaving 10 bases between the germline ends. CDR1 and CDR2 from the germline V gene are DFQATT and SNEGSKA (reference sequence). The CDR3 runs to 14 residues. The CDR3: CSARDQGRGNTIYF. For the CDR3, the DNA is TGCAGTGCTAGAGATCAGGGGAGAGGAAACACCATATATTTT.

V is TRBV20-1 and J is TRBJ1-5; D gene uncertain. Trimming cost V 5 bases and J 6 bases, with 14 bases left between them. The CDR3 runs to 13 residues. Germline V CDR1 and CDR2: DFQATT, SNEGSKA (reference sequence). CDR3 in DNA: TGCAGTGCTCATACACCGGCAGGTCAGCCCCAGCATTTT. It codes for CSAHTPAGQPQHF.

V usage is TRBV6-1 and J usage is TRBJ2-3, with 8 positions matching TRBD2. This CDR3 spans 17 amino acids. Per germline, CDR1 MNHNS and CDR2 SASEGT. Trimming cost V 6 bases and J 4 bases; bases outside gene matches: 15. The CDR3 sequence is CASSSPGGAGSPDTQYF. The DNA of the CDR3 is TGTGCCAGCAGCTCGCCGGGGGGGGCTGGGAGCCCAGATACGCAGTATTTT.

The chain carries TRBV2 and TRBJ2-7; D is possibly TRBD1 or TRBD2 (6 bases each). Deletions cut 8 bases from V and 3 bases from J, with 11 bases between. This CDR3 has 12 amino acids. Germline CDR1 SNHLY, CDR2 FYNNEI. The CDR3 DNA reads as TGTGCCAGCGGAGGGGGAGTCTACGAGCAGTACTTC. It translates to CASGGGVYEQYF.

This clonotype was seen once. The chain has TRBV19 and TRBJ2-7; 7 bases are shared with TRBD1. This CDR3 has 14 residues. Germline V gene data show CDR1 as LNHDA and CDR2 as SQIVND (reference sequence). After removal of 6 bases from V and 3 bases from J, the junction contained 8 bases not matched to a gene. CDR3 loop: CASSPTRQGYEQYF. CDR3 sequence (DNA): TGTGCCAGTAGCCCCACTCGACAGGGCTACGAGCAGTACTTC.